This T cell receptor beta chain appears in the sequencing data of a study of cytomegalovirus exposure and HLA in healthy donors (dated by TCRdb to 2016 to 2017). With respect to the entire study: A later analysis indicated that the 120 or so validation repertoires were generated on the platform also employed for the roughly 720 repertoires of the first cohort. The study aimed to test whether signatures of past pathogen exposure could be identified by cataloging public T cell receptors. Along with the roughly 700-subject first cohort, a separate validation cohort of over a hundred different subjects was used. High-throughput TCR immunosequencing, statistical association of individual TCRs with disease status, and machine learning were combined to predict cytomegalovirus infection status. Points the paper makes about the study in general: Most TCR sequences were seen in very few donors, while some public TCRs were found in many individuals. The validation cohort had no HLA typing available for a later analysis, so co-occurrence within that cohort was assessed over all 110 or so repertoires. In vitro tests confirmed that three of the cytomegalovirus-associated TCR beta chains recognize cytomegalovirus antigens. In a later analysis, TCRs clustered in the first cohort were found to also tend to co-occur in the approximately 120 validation repertoires, with 85% to 95% of cluster scores above 0. It was suggested by the authors that the approach could potentially be generalized to other disease states and immunological phenotypes. In both the original and validation cohorts, the classifier was reported to diagnose cytomegalovirus status with high specificity and sensitivity. In the study, some 160 TCR beta chains were listed as associated with cytomegalovirus.

Preparation of the library involved the immunoSEQ multiplex PCR assay. On the study's bioinformatics: A statistical classification framework was built for diagnosing cytomegalovirus status from the catalog of TCR beta chain sequences. Entries here come from immuneACCESS through TCRdb and include only in-frame sequences with V and J called. Some clones fail to appear in such tables; in the studies checked, an unresolved V gene covers under half of the shortfall, and the cause of the remainder is unknown. V, J and clone size reflect that table, while D and trimming were determined from the DNA. This sample lists about 150,000 clones; 85% to 90% were detected once. The ten largest clones represent roughly 1.9% of the sample. Points on this clone: Its recognized antigen is unknown. Base quality data are lacking; no much larger clone is found one base away.

The donors belonged to the validation cohort of roughly 120 subjects, which was separate from the approximately 700-subject first cohort. Sequenced: PBMCs. This clonotype was sampled from a human donor in good health.

CDR3 reads: CASSAGQGKYSGNTIYF. The bases read TGTGCCAGCAGCGCGGGACAGGGAAAATACTCTGGAAACACCATATATTTT. The sequence links TRBV9 to TRBJ1-3, and 9 bases in between align with TRBD1. From its cysteine to its phenylalanine, the CDR3 spans 17 amino acids. The sequence is cut down to CDR3 DNA, 51 bases in frame from base 1. In the germline V gene, CDR1 corresponds to SGDLS and CDR2 to YYNGEE. Trimming accounts for 3 bases at V and 0 bases at J, while the number of junction bases matched to no gene is 7. Where the CDR3 stops, the reference TRBV9 and TRBJ1-3 genes take over; the full variable domain is DSGVTQTPKHLITATGQRVTLRCSPRSGDLSVYWYQQSLDQGLQFLIQYYNGEERAKGNILERFSAQQFPDLHSELNLSSLELGDSALYFCASSAGQGKYSGNTIYFGEGSWLTVV.